The 31 T cell receptor beta chains in this list originate from one sample, sequenced in a study of blood T cell repertoires in COVID-19 (dated by TCRdb to 2018 to 2020). Receptors were amplified or captured by the immunoSEQ multiplex PCR assay. The immuneACCESS repertoire file appears here via TCRdb, limited to in-frame rearrangements. These files lack a portion of the clones; in checked studies, under half of the deficit traces to unresolved V genes, and the cause of the others is not known. Across this sample there are around 310,000 clones, with approximately 87% seen only once. The ten most abundant clones make up about 3.9% of the sample. The specimen was peripheral blood. These receptors were taken from a woman aged 50 to 60 with active or convalescent COVID-19.

The V gene is TRBV28, the J gene TRBJ2-3; 7 bases align to TRBD2. Germline CDR1 MDHEN, CDR2 SYDVKM. The V segment lost 3 bases and the J segment 5 bases; nucleotides outside the gene matches: 8. The CDR3 contains 15 residues. The CDR3 loop reads CASSFGGGREDTQYF. The CDR3 DNA reads as TGTGCCAGCAGTTTCGGTGGCGGGAGAGAAGATACGCAGTATTTT.

The chain uses TRBV9 and TRBJ2-5; tentatively, D is TRBD1 (5 bases). The V gene's germline CDR1 is SGDLS and CDR2 YYNGEE. CDR3 size: 14 residues. V was shortened by 0 bases and J by 5 bases, with 11 bases between the two germline ends. The DNA of the CDR3 is TGTGCCAGCAGCGTAGTGGGAAAGGGGGAGACCCAGTACTTC. Translating gives CASSVVGKGETQYF.

The CDR3 sequence: CSVAGQGLLNSPLHF. The CDR3 coding sequence is TGCAGCGTTGCGGGACAGGGGTTATTAAATTCACCCCTCCACTTT. This sequence joins TRBV29-1 and TRBJ1-6, with 10 positions matching TRBD1. V lost 4 bases and J lost 7; bases outside the gene matches: 7. Germline V gene sequence: CDR1 SQVTM, CDR2 ANQGSEA. This CDR3 has 15 residues.

The rearrangement links TRBV3-1 (or the pseudogene TRBV3-2) to TRBJ1-6; D is uncertain. With 1 base removed from V and 5 bases from J, the gap between germline ends came to 6 bases. The CDR3 runs 14 residues. Germline CDR1 LGHDT, CDR2 YNNKEL (reference sequence). The chain's CDR3 is CASSQGSDNSPLHF. DNA of the CDR3: TGTGCCAGCAGCCAAGGGTCAGATAATTCACCCCTCCACTTT.

This chain links TRBV5-4 with TRBJ2-2, with D maybe TRBD1 (6 bases). The CDR3 runs to 15 residues. Germline loops: CDR1 SGHNT, CDR2 YYREEE (reference sequence). Trimming took 1 base from V and 1 from J, leaving 8 bases between them. CDR3 DNA sequence: TGTGCCAGCAGCTTGTCACAGGGGAACACCGGGGAGCTGTTTTTT. It codes for CASSLSQGNTGELFF. Supplemented by reference TRBV5-4 and TRBJ2-2, the full variable domain reads ETGVTQSPTHLIKTRGQQVTLRCSSQSGHNTVSWYQQALGQGPQFIFQYYREEENGRGNFPPRFSGLQFPNYSSELNVNALELDDSALYLCASSLSQGNTGELFFGEGSRLTVL.

CDR3 DNA sequence: TGTGCCAGCAGGGCCGGCGACTTCTACGAGCAGTACTTC. It translates to CASRAGDFYEQYF. V gene TRBV2 combines with J gene TRBJ2-7; D gene uncertain. The length of the CDR3 is 13 residues. Germline V gene data show CDR1 as SNHLY and CDR2 as FYNNEI. Trimming pared 6 bases from V and 3 bases from J, leaving 12 bases between.

This chain connects TRBV20-1 to TRBJ1-1, with D possibly TRBD1 on 5 matching bases. Germline CDR1 DFQATT, CDR2 SNEGSKA (reference sequence). This CDR3 has 14 residues. Trimming removed 3 bases at V and 5 bases at J, with 16 bases between. This chain's CDR3 is CSASAGTGDTEAFF. CDR3 DNA: TGCAGTGCTAGTGCCGGGACGGGAGATACTGAAGCTTTCTTT.

This CDR3 reads CASSLADTLYNSPLHF. CDR3 coding DNA: TGTGCCAGCAGCTTAGCGGACACCTTATATAATTCACCCCTCCACTTT. The rearrangement uses TRBV11-2 and TRBJ1-6, with D perhaps TRBD1 (5 bases). Looked up from germline, CDR1 is SGHAT and CDR2 is FQNNGV. The CDR3 consists of 16 residues. V lost 1 base and J lost 4, with 11 bases in between.

The table lists this clone with a few counts. Just one base apart from a much larger clone, this may be a read error. The chain combines TRBV7-3 with TRBJ1-1, with 8 bases fitting TRBD1. Trimming cost V 3 bases and J 1 base; bases outside gene matches: 1. The CDR3 is made up of 14 amino acids. CDR1 is SGHTA, CDR2 FQGTGA, per germline. CDR3 DNA: TGTGCCAGCAGCTTGGGGACAGGGAACACTGAAGCTTTCTTT. Translating gives CASSLGTGNTEAFF.

This clone came up once. The rearrangement uses TRBV2 and TRBJ1-1, with D possibly being TRBD1 (5 bases). The CDR3 is 14 residues long. Germline V gene data show CDR1 as SNHLY and CDR2 as FYNNEI. V was shortened by 2 bases and J by 2 bases, with 9 bases between the two germline ends. Here the CDR3 DNA reads TGTGCCAGCAGTGAATGGGGGGTAAACACTGAAGCTTTCTTT. Translating gives CASSEWGVNTEAFF.

V is TRBV9 and J is TRBJ2-1, with D perhaps TRBD1 (6 bases). Per germline, CDR1 SGDLS and CDR2 YYNGEE. Trimming removed 0 bases from V and 3 bases from J, with 13 bases in between. The CDR3 spans 16 residues. The DNA of the CDR3 is TGTGCCAGCAGCGTAGGGACAGATGCTTACTACAATGAGCAGTTCTTC. Its translation is CASSVGTDAYYNEQFF.

The CDR3 reads CASSQDRGIAYEQYF. CDR3 nucleotides: TGCGCCAGCAGCCAAGATCGGGGGATCGCCTACGAGCAGTACTTC. The chain combines TRBV4-1 with TRBJ2-7, with D possibly being TRBD2 (6 bases). The CDR3 runs to 15 residues. CDR1 and CDR2 (germline): MGHRA, YSYEKL. V lost 0 bases and J 2 bases, leaving 11 bases between the germline ends.

This chain joins TRBV28 and TRBJ1-1; 10 bases align to TRBD1. Germline assignment: CDR1 MDHEN and CDR2 SYDVKM. Trimming cost V 2 bases and J 5 bases; bases outside gene matches: 2. This CDR3 has 14 residues. The CDR3 is CASSLDRGLTEAFF. In DNA, the CDR3 is TGTGCCAGCAGTTTAGACAGGGGGCTTACTGAAGCTTTCTTT.

The chain carries TRBV5-1 and TRBJ1-2; tentative D call: TRBD1 (5 bases). V was clipped by 2 bases and J by 4 bases, with 15 bases between them. This CDR3 comprises 15 residues. Germline V CDR1 and CDR2: SGHRS, YFSETQ. This CDR3 is CASSLGQGHAYGYTF. The CDR3 DNA reads as TGCGCCAGCAGCTTAGGTCAGGGCCATGCCTATGGCTACACCTTC. The full variable domain, completed using reference TRBV5-1 and TRBJ1-2, is KAGVTQTPRYLIKTRGQQVTLSCSPISGHRSVSWYQQTPGQGLQFLFEYFSETQRNKGNFPGRFSGRQFSNSRSEMNVSTLELGDSALYLCASSLGQGHAYGYTFGSGTRLTVV.

The genes are TRBV4-3 and TRBJ2-1; the match to TRBD1 covers 8 bases. Germline V gene lookup returns CDR1 LGHNA and CDR2 YSLEER. The V and J ends lost 2 bases and 0 bases, in that order; junction bases with no gene match: 6. There are 17 residues in the CDR3. The CDR3 reads CASSQLQQGGSYNEQFF. DNA of the CDR3: TGCGCCAGCAGCCAACTTCAACAGGGGGGCTCCTACAATGAGCAGTTCTTC.

The rearrangement uses TRBV28 and TRBJ1-1, with D possibly being TRBD1 (6 bases). V gave up 8 bases and J gave up 3 bases, with 16 bases separating them. Germline CDR1 and CDR2: MDHEN and SYDVKM. The CDR3 has 14 residues. CDR3 sequence (DNA): TGTGCCAGCCCGGGTCCTGAGGGGGACACTGAAGCTTTCTTT. Its translation is CASPGPEGDTEAFF.

This clone has a handful of counts. The rearrangement links TRBV7-2 to TRBJ1-1; 7 bases map to TRBD1. Germline-derived CDR1 and CDR2 are SGHTA and FQGNSA. V trimming: 7 bases; J trimming: 0 bases; junction bases outside the gene matches: 11. This CDR3 contains 16 residues. The CDR3 spells CASNIPGTDLNTEAFF. The CDR3, as DNA: TGTGCCAGCAACATCCCCGGGACAGATCTGAACACTGAAGCTTTCTTT.

The chain couples TRBV6-1 to TRBJ2-1; TRBD2 is a possible D gene (6 bases). Per the germline V gene, CDR1 is MNHNS and CDR2 is SASEGT. The CDR3 loop spans 14 amino acids. Deletions cut 7 bases from V and 6 bases from J, with 16 bases between. Here the CDR3 reads CASTPGGTVNEQFF. CDR3 bases: TGTGCCAGCACCCCGGGCGGGACCGTCAATGAGCAGTTCTTC.

This clone appeared a single time. This chain joins TRBV4-1 and TRBJ1-2; 8 nucleotides match TRBD1. Trimming cost V 1 base and J 4 bases; bases outside gene matches: 8. The germline V gene encodes CDR1 MGHRA and CDR2 YSYEKL. CDR3 length: 16 amino acids. The CDR3 DNA sequence: TGCGCCAGCAGCCAAGCGCGGTCAGGGGGCGCCTATGGCTACACCTTC. The encoded protein is CASSQARSGGAYGYTF.

The J gene is TRBJ1-5, the V gene TRBV6-6; D not resolved. CDR3 length: 16 amino acids. CDR1 and CDR2 (germline): MNHNY, SVGAGI (reference sequence). Trimming pared 0 bases from V and 2 bases from J, leaving 11 bases between. In DNA, the CDR3 is TGTGCCAGCAGTTACTCAAGAGGACTGGGCAATCAGCCCCAGCATTTT. This encodes CASSYSRGLGNQPQHF.

The chain uses TRBV11-3 and TRBJ1-1; D ambiguous. This CDR3 is built from 13 residues. The V gene's germline CDR1 is SGHNT and CDR2 YENEEA. V was cut by 3 bases and J by 1 base, with 6 bases left in between. For the CDR3, the DNA is TGTGCCAGCAGCTTGAACAGGAACACTGAAGCTTTCTTT. Encoded protein: CASSLNRNTEAFF.

The chain links TRBV3-1 (or the pseudogene TRBV3-2) to TRBJ1-1, with a tentative D call TRBD1 (6 bases). V was clipped by 1 base and J by 6 bases, with 9 bases between them. The germline gives CDR1 LGHDT, CDR2 YNNKEL (reference sequence). The CDR3 is 13 residues long. The CDR3 reads CASSQAQGPEAFF. In DNA, the CDR3 is TGTGCCAGCAGCCAAGCACAGGGCCCTGAAGCTTTCTTT.

This clone was found once. The chain couples TRBV12-3 or TRBV12-4 to TRBJ1-1; D ambiguous. Trimming cost V 1 base and J 5 bases, with 5 bases left between them. The CDR3 has 12 amino acids. The CDR3 bases are TGTGCCAGCAGTTTAGTAACTACTGAAGCTTTCTTT. This encodes CASSLVTTEAFF.

The chain is built from TRBV2 and TRBJ2-1; a possible D gene is TRBD1 (5 bases). CDR1 SNHLY and CDR2 FYNNEI come from the germline V gene. The ends were cut back, 6 bases at V and 8 bases at J, with 17 bases in the middle. There are 14 residues in the CDR3. CDR3 region: CASSLRVKGDEQFF. CDR3 in DNA: TGTGCCAGCAGCCTCAGGGTAAAGGGCGATGAGCAGTTCTTC.

This clone was detected only once. The V gene is TRBV14, the J gene TRBJ1-2, with D maybe TRBD1 (6 bases). The CDR3 runs to 14 residues. Trimming shortened V by 4 bases and J by 2 bases, and 11 bases separated the two germline ends. Germline lookup yields CDR1 SGHDN and CDR2 FVKESK. The CDR3 DNA is TGTGCCAGCAGCCCTGGACAGAAGAACTATGGCTACACCTTC. Its protein product is CASSPGQKNYGYTF.

The chain uses TRBV11-2 and TRBJ2-2; D gene uncertain. This CDR3 is 15 amino acids long. The V and J ends lost 1 base and 1 base respectively, with 7 bases between them. Germline CDR1 and CDR2: SGHAT and FQNNGV. The CDR3 nucleotides read TGTGCCAGCAGCTTAGGGTCAGTGAACACCGGGGAGCTGTTTTTT. It yields the protein CASSLGSVNTGELFF.

This chain uses TRBV30 with TRBJ1-1, with 8 bases that match TRBD1. CDR3 size: 14 residues. V was pared by 2 bases and J by 1 base, with 3 bases of the junction left unmatched. In germline, CDR1 is GTSNPN, CDR2 SVGIG (reference sequence). The CDR3 loop is CAWSTGTGNTEAFF. CDR3 bases: TGTGCCTGGAGTACGGGGACAGGGAACACTGAAGCTTTCTTT. Together with reference TRBV30 and TRBJ1-1, the CDR3 gives the full variable domain: SQTIHQWPATLVQPVGSPLSLECTVEGTSNPNLYWYRQAAGRGLQLLFYSVGIGQISSEVPQNLSASRPQDRQFILSSKKLLLSDSGFYLCAWSTGTGNTEAFFGQGTRLTVV.

V and J are TRBV7-2 and TRBJ2-2; TRBD2 matches 10 bases. The CDR3 is 15 residues long. J gave up 2 bases and V 6 bases, and 3 bases lay outside the gene matches. In germline, CDR1 is SGHTA, CDR2 FQGNSA. CDR3 amino acids: CASRIAGGNTGELFF. In nucleotides, the CDR3 is TGTGCCAGCAGGATAGCGGGAGGCAACACCGGGGAGCTGTTTTTT.

The rearrangement joins TRBV30 to TRBJ1-6; TRBD1 aligns across 12 bases. With V trimmed by 4 bases and J by 9 bases, 4 bases remained unmatched. The germline CDR1 and CDR2 sequences are GTSNPN and SVGIG (reference sequence). The CDR3 spans 14 residues. This CDR3 reads CAWTGTGGSSPLHF. For the CDR3, the DNA is TGTGCCTGGACCGGGACAGGGGGCAGTTCACCCCTCCACTTT.

V is TRBV2 and J is TRBJ1-1, with a possible D match to TRBD1 (6 bases). Germline V gene data show CDR1 as SNHLY and CDR2 as FYNNEI. This CDR3 has 13 amino acids. V lost 6 bases to trimming and J lost 0 bases, with 8 bases between them. The CDR3 DNA sequence: TGTGCCAGCAGGGGACAACTGAACACTGAAGCTTTCTTT. Translating it yields CASRGQLNTEAFF.

The rearrangement uses TRBV6-5 and TRBJ1-4, with TRBD1 matching over 9 bases. This CDR3 region has 16 residues. CDR1 is MNHEY, CDR2 SVGAGI, per germline. Unmatched junction bases numbered 5, after V lost 2 bases and J lost 4 bases. CDR3 in DNA: TGTGCCAGCAGTTACGTCCCGACAGGGGGTAATGAAAAACTGTTTTTT. This gives the protein CASSYVPTGGNEKLFF.